This note documents a single T cell receptor (beta chain) sequence. Its antigen is currently unknown. This sample is part of a study of beta chain features in type 1 diabetes. General study findings and limits: Moderate yet significant TCRB CDR3 shortening was seen in Type 1 diabetes patients in all four CD4+ subsets.

Germline-derived CDR1 and CDR2 are SQVTM and ANQGSEA. The CDR3 totals 13 residues. V was cut by 7 bases and J by 4 bases, with 15 bases left in between. Expressed TCRB transcripts were sequenced, since all the RNA that had been isolated was reverse transcribed. Measured with immunoSEQ multiplex PCR; TCRdb has only the in-frame clones, and not every one. Of some 640,000 clones in the sample, over 12% were seen once. Sorting that relied on CD45RO/CCR7/CD25/CD127/CD95/CD27 yielded CD4+ naive, central memory, regulatory and stem cell-like memory cells. Post-sort purity exceeded 95% for all sorted populations.

The specimen was naive CD4+ T cells from blood. The sequence was collected from a young man with type 1 diabetes. The rearrangement uses TRBV29-1 and TRBJ2-3, with D perhaps matching TRBD1 or TRBD2 (5 bases each). The CDR3 DNA follows: TGCAGCGGGGTGGGGGTTTTGGCAGATACGCAGTATTTT. Protein: CSGVGVLADTQYF.